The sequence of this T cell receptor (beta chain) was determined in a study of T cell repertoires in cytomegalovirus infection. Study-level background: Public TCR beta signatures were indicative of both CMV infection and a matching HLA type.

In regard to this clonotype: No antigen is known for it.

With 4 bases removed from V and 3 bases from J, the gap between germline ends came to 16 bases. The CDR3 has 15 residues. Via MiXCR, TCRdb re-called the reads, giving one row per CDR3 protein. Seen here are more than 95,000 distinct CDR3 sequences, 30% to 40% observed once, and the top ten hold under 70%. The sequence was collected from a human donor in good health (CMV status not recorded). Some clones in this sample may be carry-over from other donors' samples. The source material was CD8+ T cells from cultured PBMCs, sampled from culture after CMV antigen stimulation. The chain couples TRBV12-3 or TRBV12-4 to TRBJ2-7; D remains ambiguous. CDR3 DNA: TGTGCCAGCAGTTCCGGACCCACGGTACTCTACGAGCAGTACTTC. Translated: CASSSGPTVLYEQYF.